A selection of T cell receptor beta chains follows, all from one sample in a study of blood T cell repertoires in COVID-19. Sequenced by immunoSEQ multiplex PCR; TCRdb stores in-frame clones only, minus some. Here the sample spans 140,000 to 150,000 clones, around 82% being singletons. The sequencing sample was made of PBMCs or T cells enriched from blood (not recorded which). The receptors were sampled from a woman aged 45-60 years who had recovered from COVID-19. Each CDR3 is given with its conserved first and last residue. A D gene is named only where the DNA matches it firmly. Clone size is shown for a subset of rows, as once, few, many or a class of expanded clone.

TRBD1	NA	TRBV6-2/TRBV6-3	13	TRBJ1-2	CASSQGVNYGYTF	TGTGCCAGCAGTCAGGGGGTTAACTATGGCTACACCTTC
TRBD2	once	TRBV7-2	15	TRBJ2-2	CASSIFGGGMGELFF	TGTGCCAGCAGCATCTTTGGCGGGGGGATGGGGGAGCTGTTTTTT
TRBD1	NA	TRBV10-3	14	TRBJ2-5	CASRTGDSQETQYF	TGTGCCTCCCGGACAGGAGACTCCCAAGAGACCCAGTACTTC
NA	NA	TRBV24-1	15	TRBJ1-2	CATSDPRDINYGYTF	TGTGCCACCAGTGACCCCCGGGACATTAACTATGGCTACACCTTC
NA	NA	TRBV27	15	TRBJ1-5	CASSADSFSNQPQHF	TGTGCCAGCAGTGCCGACAGCTTTAGCAATCAGCCCCAGCATTTT
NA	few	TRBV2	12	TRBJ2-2	CASSLDTGELFF	TGTGCCAGCAGTCTAGACACCGGGGAGCTGTTTTTT
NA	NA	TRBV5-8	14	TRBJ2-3	CASSEGTYTDTQYF	TGTGCCAGCAGCGAAGGGACTTACACAGATACGCAGTATTTT
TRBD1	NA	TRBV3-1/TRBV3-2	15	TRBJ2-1	CASSQGTGGIDEQFF	TGTGCCAGCAGCCAAGGGACAGGGGGCATCGATGAGCAGTTCTTC
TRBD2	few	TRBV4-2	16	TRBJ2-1	CASSQDSGGAYNEQFF	TGTGCCAGCAGCCAAGATAGCGGGGGGGCCTACAATGAGCAGTTCTTC
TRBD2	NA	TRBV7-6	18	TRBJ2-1	CASSLSRGGGGGYNEQFF	TGTGCCAGCAGCTTATCCCGGGGTGGCGGGGGAGGTTACAATGAGCAGTTCTTC
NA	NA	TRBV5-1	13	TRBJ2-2	CASSSENTGELFF	TGCGCCAGCAGCTCAGAAAACACCGGGGAGCTGTTTTTT
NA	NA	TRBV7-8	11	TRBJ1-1	CASSFLTEAFF	TGTGCCAGCAGCTTTTTAACTGAAGCTTTCTTT
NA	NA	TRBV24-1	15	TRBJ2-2	CATSAYLASAGELFF	TGTGCCACCAGTGCTTACCTAGCATCCGCCGGGGAGCTGTTTTTT
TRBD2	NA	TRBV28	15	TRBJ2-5	CASTPPGLDQETQYF	TGTGCCAGCACTCCCCCCGGACTAGACCAAGAGACCCAGTACTTC
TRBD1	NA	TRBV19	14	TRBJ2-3	CASKTGAVVDTQYF	TGTGCCAGTAAAACAGGGGCCGTGGTCGATACGCAGTATTTT
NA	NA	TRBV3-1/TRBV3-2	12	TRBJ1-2	CASSFQFNGYTF	TGTGCCAGCAGCTTCCAGTTTAACGGCTACACCTTC
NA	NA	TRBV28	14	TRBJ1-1	CASSLPGVITEAFF	TGTGCCAGCAGTTTACCGGGGGTGATAACTGAAGCTTTCTTT
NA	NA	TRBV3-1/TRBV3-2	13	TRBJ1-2	CASSQAGFYGYTF	TGTGCCAGCAGCCAAGCAGGGTTCTATGGCTACACCTTC
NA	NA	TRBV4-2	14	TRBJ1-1	CASSQAGGGTEAFF	TGTGCCAGCAGCCAAGCCGGCGGGGGCACTGAAGCTTTCTTT
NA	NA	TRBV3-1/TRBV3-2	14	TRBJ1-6	CASSFGQYNSPLHF	TGTGCCAGCAGCTTCGGACAGTATAATTCACCCCTCCACTTT
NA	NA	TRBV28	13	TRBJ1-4	CASTSGAHEKLFF	TGTGCCAGCACCTCAGGGGCCCATGAAAAACTGTTTTTT
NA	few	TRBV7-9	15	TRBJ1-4	CASSSQGGANEKLFF	TGTGCCAGCAGCTCACAGGGAGGGGCTAATGAAAAACTGTTTTTT
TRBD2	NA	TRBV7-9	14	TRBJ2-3	CAGSTSGEWNTQYF	TGTGCCGGATCCACTAGCGGGGAATGGAATACGCAGTATTTT
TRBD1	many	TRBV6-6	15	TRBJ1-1	CASTQSGTGVTEAFF	TGTGCCAGCACCCAGTCCGGGACAGGGGTTACTGAAGCTTTCTTT
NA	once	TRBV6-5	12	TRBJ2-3	CASGSQTDTQYF	TGTGCCAGCGGGAGCCAAACAGATACGCAGTATTTT
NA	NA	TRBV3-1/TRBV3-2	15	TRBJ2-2	CASSHRDIKEGELFF	TGTGCCAGCAGCCACCGGGACATTAAGGAGGGGGAGCTGTTTTTT
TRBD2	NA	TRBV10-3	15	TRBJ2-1	CAIGGLAGTYNEQFF	TGTGCCATCGGGGGACTAGCGGGAACCTACAATGAGCAGTTCTTC
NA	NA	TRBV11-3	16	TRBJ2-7	CASSSGQGVIAHEQYF	TGTGCCAGCAGCTCCGGACAAGGGGTTATCGCCCACGAGCAGTACTTC
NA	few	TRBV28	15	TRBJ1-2	CASSSREAANYGYTF	TGTGCCAGCAGTTCCCGGGAGGCAGCTAACTATGGCTACACCTTC
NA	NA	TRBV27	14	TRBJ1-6	CASSSPWGVSPLHF	TGTGCCAGCAGTTCCCCTTGGGGGGTTTCACCCCTCCACTTT
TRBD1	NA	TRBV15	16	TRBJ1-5	CATSRGHRGQGQPQHF	TGTGCCACCAGCAGAGGACACAGGGGTCAGGGTCAGCCCCAGCATTTT
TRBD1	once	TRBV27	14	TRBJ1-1	CASSHYRGGTEAFF	TGTGCCAGCAGTCATTACAGGGGTGGGACTGAAGCTTTCTTT